Included here is one T cell receptor (beta chain) sequence, with context. What it recognizes is unknown. Germline CDR1 MNHNS, CDR2 SASEGT. V was pared by 10 bases and J by 15 bases, with 10 bases of the junction left unmatched. The CDR3 has 11 amino acids. The PCR had 60 Vbeta and 13 Jbeta primers. Only in-frame clones appear in the TCRdb table, and some are missing; sequencing was by immunoSEQ multiplex PCR. The data show about 120,000 clones, about 78% seen once. This record belongs to a study of cytomegalovirus exposure and HLA in healthy donors. Study details: Of all 400 or so donors who were genotyped, about 80% belonged to the Caucasian-associated ancestry cluster. Findings and limits, study-wide: Across HLA loci, a later analysis found differing TCR association rates, with DRB1 most and HLA-C fewest. A few CMV-associated chains were confirmed in vitro to be specific for CMV antigens.

The TCR comes from a female donor in good health and CMV-seronegative. Sequenced: PBMCs. The gene calls are TRBV6-1 and TRBJ1-4; 8 nucleotides match TRBD1. In DNA form, the CDR3 reads TGTGCCACCGGACAGGGTGAAAAGGTGTTTTTT. Translating gives CATGQGEKVFF.